The 16 T cell receptor beta chains below come from one sample, sequenced in a study of shared clonotypes between healthy human individuals. The table came from immunoSEQ multiplex PCR; TCRdb's copy has only in-frame clones and leaves some out. Of 1,400,000 or so clones in the sample, about 98.5% are singletons; the top ten hold over 0.3%. Source material: naive CD4+ T cells sorted from blood. Subset of the sample: CD45RA+ positively selected. The source is a man in his thirties or forties in good health.

This sequence joins TRBV5-1 and TRBJ1-3; the match to TRBD1 covers 7 bases. Germline loops: CDR1 SGHRS, CDR2 YFSETQ. The CDR3 spans 16 residues. With 5 bases clipped from V and 4 bases from J, the junction kept 12 bases outside the gene matches. CDR3 sequence (DNA): TGCGCCAGCAGATTAACCCTCGGGACAGCCGGAAACACCATATATTTT. Protein sequence: CASRLTLGTAGNTIYF.

The chain joins TRBV7-2 to TRBJ2-3; a weak D match, TRBD2 (6 bases). CDR1 is SGHTA and CDR2 is FQGNSA in the germline V gene. The V and J ends lost 2 bases and 0 bases respectively, with 12 bases between them. There are 16 residues in the CDR3. CDR3 bases: TGTGCCAGCAGCTTACCGGACTACCGGAGCACAGATACGCAGTATTTT. Its translation is CASSLPDYRSTDTQYF.

This clone was observed once. The chain is built from TRBV6-1 and TRBJ1-4, with 9 positions matching TRBD1. Germline CDR1 and CDR2: MNHNS and SASEGT. This CDR3 spans 15 amino acids. J was trimmed by 6 bases and V by 4 bases; bases with no gene match: 6. The CDR3 loop reads CASSAHRGRYEKLFF. CDR3 DNA: TGTGCCAGCAGTGCCCACAGGGGGCGGTATGAAAAACTGTTTTTT.

V gene TRBV5-1 combines with J gene TRBJ2-2, with 9 nucleotides matching TRBD2. The CDR3 extends over 17 amino acids. Per the germline V gene, CDR1 is SGHRS and CDR2 is YFSETQ. The trim removed 0 bases at V and 3 bases at J, leaving 6 bases unmatched. The DNA of the CDR3 is TGCGCCAGCAGCTTGGGGGCGTTAGCGGGAGACACCGGGGAGCTGTTTTTT. As protein: CASSLGALAGDTGELFF.

This chain links TRBV7-2 with TRBJ1-5; D perhaps matches TRBD1 (6 bases). Germline V CDR1 and CDR2: SGHTA, FQGNSA. V was shortened by 1 base and J by 7 bases, with 11 bases between the two germline ends. The CDR3 consists of 14 residues. The CDR3 bases are TGTGCCAGCAGCTTAGTTGTAGGGGGACAGCCCCAGCATTTT. This encodes CASSLVVGGQPQHF.

The rearrangement links TRBV6-5 to TRBJ1-1; 8 nucleotides line up with TRBD1. V gave up 5 bases and J gave up 4 bases; unmatched junction bases: 9. Germline V gives CDR1 MNHEY, CDR2 SVGAGI. The CDR3 consists of 15 residues. CDR3 sequence (DNA): TGTGCCAGCAGTCAGAACCAGGGGGCCGGCACTGAAGCTTTCTTT. Amino acids: CASSQNQGAGTEAFF.

The chain uses TRBV27 and TRBJ1-1; D is unclear. This CDR3 comprises 16 residues. Germline values: CDR1 MNHEY, CDR2 SMNVEV (reference sequence). The ends were cut back, 4 bases at V and 0 bases at J, with 15 bases in the middle. Here the CDR3 reads CASSSRRSEMNTEAFF. Here the CDR3 DNA reads TGTGCCAGCAGTTCGAGGAGGAGCGAAATGAACACTGAAGCTTTCTTT.

On this clone: Other nucleotide sequences in the sample specify the same CDR3. The chain employs TRBV9 and TRBJ2-6; D call uncertain. The CDR3 sequence is 13 residues long. Germline CDR1 reads SGDLS; CDR2 reads YYNGEE. Trimming took off 2 bases at V and 4 bases at J, with 4 bases between the two ends. The CDR3 loop reads CASSVYGANVLTF. DNA for the CDR3: TGTGCCAGCAGCGTGTACGGGGCCAACGTCCTGACTTTC.

For this clone: The same CDR3 arises from other DNA sequences in this sample as well. The rearrangement links TRBV11-2 to TRBJ2-1; 12 bases are shared with TRBD2. The V segment lost 5 bases and the J segment 7 bases; nucleotides outside the gene matches: 6. Germline values: CDR1 SGHAT, CDR2 FQNNGV. This CDR3 region has 15 residues. The CDR3 region has the DNA TGTGCCAGCAGCCTGGGACTAGCGGGTGTTAATGAGCAGTTCTTC. Translation gives CASSLGLAGVNEQFF.

The chain carries TRBV19 and TRBJ2-1, with TRBD2 identical over 9 bases. The germline gives CDR1 LNHDA, CDR2 SQIVND (reference sequence). Losses at the gene ends were 5 bases for V and 8 bases for J; bases not matched to a gene: 13. The CDR3 is made up of 16 amino acids. The CDR3 reads CASSVLAGIGMDEQFF. For the CDR3, the DNA is TGTGCCAGTAGTGTGCTAGCGGGAATTGGAATGGATGAGCAGTTCTTC.

The genes are TRBV7-2 and TRBJ1-2, with 7 nucleotides matching TRBD1. Germline trimming cut 3 bases from V and 4 bases from J; bases unmatched to any gene: 5. This CDR3 has 14 amino acids. Germline CDR1 reads SGHTA; CDR2 reads FQGNSA. The CDR3 DNA follows: TGTGCCAGCAGCTTTCCGGGACAGTTCTATGGCTACACCTTC. This sequence encodes CASSFPGQFYGYTF.

This chain links TRBV10-1 with TRBJ2-7, with a weak D call TRBD2 (6 bases). Trimming stripped 2 bases from V and 6 bases from J, with 17 bases between. The CDR3 totals 15 residues. Germline loops: CDR1 WNHNN, CDR2 SYGVQD (reference sequence). CDR3 in amino acids: CASSEGRESASEQYF. In DNA, the CDR3 is TGCGCCAGCAGTGAGGGCCGGGAGTCCGCCTCCGAGCAGTACTTC.

This clone has just one count. The V call is TRBV5-6, the J call TRBJ1-5, with D unclear. Trimming cost V 4 bases and J 9 bases, with 14 bases left between them. This CDR3 contains 13 residues. The germline V gene has CDR1 SGHDT and CDR2 YYEEEE. This CDR3 reads CASSGPIGGPQHF. Written as DNA, the CDR3 is TGTGCCAGCAGCGGGCCAATTGGCGGGCCCCAGCATTTT.

The CDR3 sequence is CASSVAQEMNEKLFF. In nucleotides, the CDR3 is TGTGCCAGCAGTGTAGCTCAAGAGATGAATGAAAAACTGTTTTTT. The J gene is TRBJ1-4, the V gene TRBV6-1; D unresolved. The V and J ends lost 4 bases and 5 bases respectively, with 14 bases between them. CDR1 is MNHNS, CDR2 SASEGT, per germline. CDR3 length: 15 amino acids.

The gene calls are TRBV11-1 and TRBJ2-3, with unresolved D. The CDR3 has 15 residues. V was pared by 3 bases and J by 2 bases, with 12 bases between. Germline CDR1 is SGHAT and CDR2 is FQDESV (reference sequence). Here the CDR3 reads CASSLAFHITDTQYF. The CDR3 DNA is TGTGCCAGCAGCTTGGCGTTTCATATCACAGATACGCAGTATTTT.

With respect to this clone: The same CDR3 is also encoded by other DNA sequences in this sample. The chain employs TRBV5-4 and TRBJ2-2; TRBD1 aligns across 7 bases. This CDR3 is 15 amino acids long. Germline loops: CDR1 SGHNT, CDR2 YYREEE (reference sequence). The junction had 3 bases not matched to a gene; V was cut back by 4 bases and J by 0 bases. As DNA, the CDR3 is TGTGCCAGCAGCCGACAGGGAGCGAACACCGGGGAGCTGTTTTTT. Protein sequence: CASSRQGANTGELFF.